This is a list of T cell receptor beta chains from one sample in a study of blood T cell repertoires in COVID-19. Some clones are missing from TCRdb's copy, which holds only in-frame ones; the method was immunoSEQ multiplex PCR. The repertoire includes 130,000 to 150,000 clones, about nine tenths of them detected once, and about 2.1% sits in the top ten. Specimen: peripheral blood. The source is a human donor in a cohort sampled during active COVID-19. The CDR3 runs from the conserved cysteine through the conserved F or W. The D gene is left open where the match is weak. For some rows the clone size is stated as once, few or many, or as a class when expanded; others skip it.

V gene: TRBV10-3
J gene: TRBJ2-3
D gene: TRBD2
clone size: NA
CDR3 DNA: TGTGCCATCAGGGCGACTAGCGGGAGTGGTACAGATACGCAGTATTTT
CDR3 protein: CAIRATSGSGTDTQYF

V gene: TRBV11-2
J gene: TRBJ2-3
D gene: NA
clone size: NA
CDR3 DNA: TGTGCCAGCAGGGGGCGGCTAGCGACAGATACGCAGTATTTT
CDR3 protein: CASRGRLATDTQYF

V gene: TRBV28
J gene: TRBJ1-4
D gene: NA
clone size: NA
CDR3 DNA: TGTGCCAGCAGTCATGGGGGGAGGGGTGACGAAAAACTGTTTTTT
CDR3 protein: CASSHGGRGDEKLFF

V gene: TRBV4-2
J gene: TRBJ2-5
D gene: TRBD2
clone size: once
CDR3 DNA: TGTGCCAGCAGCCAAAACCGACTAGCGGGGACCCCCGGGGAGACCCAGTACTTC
CDR3 protein: CASSQNRLAGTPGETQYF

V gene: TRBV30
J gene: TRBJ2-2
D gene: TRBD1
clone size: NA
CDR3 DNA: TGTGCCTGGAGTCGACAGGGCGGCGGGGAGCTGTTTTTT
CDR3 protein: CAWSRQGGGELFF

V gene: TRBV7-9
J gene: TRBJ2-3
D gene: TRBD1
clone size: NA
CDR3 DNA: TGTGCCAGCAGCTGGGGACAGGGGACCACAGATACGCAGTATTTT
CDR3 protein: CASSWGQGTTDTQYF

V gene: TRBV5-5
J gene: TRBJ1-2
D gene: NA
clone size: NA
CDR3 DNA: TGTGCCAGCAGCTTGGCAGGGTCGTTTGGCTACACCTTC
CDR3 protein: CASSLAGSFGYTF

V gene: TRBV7-2
J gene: TRBJ2-3
D gene: TRBD1
clone size: NA
CDR3 DNA: TGTGCCAGCAGATTCGGCAGGGGGAATGTTACAGATACGCAGTATTTT
CDR3 protein: CASRFGRGNVTDTQYF

V gene: TRBV28
J gene: TRBJ1-5
D gene: NA
clone size: NA
CDR3 DNA: TGTGCCAGCAGTTTATTAACCGGTAGCAATCAGCCCCAGCATTTT
CDR3 protein: CASSLLTGSNQPQHF

V gene: TRBV19
J gene: TRBJ2-7
D gene: NA
clone size: NA
CDR3 DNA: TGTGCCAGTAGTATTTTGGGCCAGCGGGACGAGCAGTACTTC
CDR3 protein: CASSILGQRDEQYF

V gene: TRBV5-1
J gene: TRBJ2-2
D gene: TRBD1
clone size: NA
CDR3 DNA: TGCGCCAGCAGCTGGCCAGGGGGAACGAACACCGGGGAGCTGTTTTTT
CDR3 protein: CASSWPGGTNTGELFF

V gene: TRBV10-3
J gene: TRBJ2-7
D gene: TRBD1
clone size: NA
CDR3 DNA: TGTGCCATCAGTGCGGACAGGGGCTACGAGCAGTACTTC
CDR3 protein: CAISADRGYEQYF

V gene: TRBV4-2
J gene: TRBJ2-1
D gene: TRBD2
clone size: once
CDR3 DNA: TGTGCCAGCAGCCAAGATTTGGGCGGGAGATACAATGAGCAGTTCTTC
CDR3 protein: CASSQDLGGRYNEQFF

V gene: TRBV6-2/TRBV6-3
J gene: TRBJ1-2
D gene: TRBD1
clone size: NA
CDR3 DNA: TGTGCCAGCAGTTACCGGACCCATCCCGGGACAGACTATGGCTACACCTTC
CDR3 protein: CASSYRTHPGTDYGYTF

V gene: TRBV7-3
J gene: TRBJ1-2
D gene: TRBD1
clone size: NA
CDR3 DNA: TGTGCCAGCAGCTATACTATGACAGGGCAGGGGGGCTACACCTTC
CDR3 protein: CASSYTMTGQGGYTF

V gene: TRBV5-1
J gene: TRBJ2-1
D gene: TRBD2
clone size: few
CDR3 DNA: TGCGCCAGCAGAGGTCAGGGACTAGCGGGGGTGAACGAGCAGTTCTTC
CDR3 protein: CASRGQGLAGVNEQFF

V gene: TRBV7-9
J gene: TRBJ2-1
D gene: TRBD1
clone size: NA
CDR3 DNA: TGTGCCAGCAGCCTCCGGGACAGGGAAAACAATGAGCAGTTCTTC
CDR3 protein: CASSLRDRENNEQFF

V gene: TRBV7-9
J gene: TRBJ1-1
D gene: NA
clone size: NA
CDR3 DNA: TGTGCCAGCAGCCCCTTGGGGGGGGATACTGAAGCTTTCTTT
CDR3 protein: CASSPLGGDTEAFF

V gene: TRBV7-9
J gene: TRBJ2-3
D gene: TRBD1
clone size: NA
CDR3 DNA: TGTGCCAGCAGCTTGAGCAGGGGGCTTTGGGGCGCAGATACGCAGTATTTT
CDR3 protein: CASSLSRGLWGADTQYF

V gene: TRBV5-1
J gene: TRBJ1-1
D gene: NA
clone size: NA
CDR3 DNA: TGCGCCAGCAGCTCCGCAGGTCAGGTTCGAACTGAAGCTTTCTTT
CDR3 protein: CASSSAGQVRTEAFF

V gene: TRBV18
J gene: TRBJ2-3
D gene: TRBD2
clone size: NA
CDR3 DNA: TGTGCCAGCTCACTAGGACTAGCGGACACAGATACGCAGTATTTT
CDR3 protein: CASSLGLADTDTQYF

V gene: TRBV6-8
J gene: TRBJ2-7
D gene: TRBD2
clone size: NA
CDR3 DNA: TGTGCCAGCAGTCCCGGGACTAGAAATCCCTACGAGCAGTACTTC
CDR3 protein: CASSPGTRNPYEQYF